This TCR beta chain was identified during a study of metastatic and nonmetastatic thyroid tumors. All patients reached thyroid surgery having received no treatment beforehand. On this clone itself: Its antigen is currently unknown. A read error may produce the germline difference seen at one junction end.

Study findings and constraints: Across blood and tumor, TCR beta diversity in malignant thyroid tumors was reportedly significantly higher than in benign nodules.

CDR3 length: 13 amino acids. In germline, CDR1 is MNHNS, CDR2 SASEGT. TCRdb redid the clone calls on the PCR reads using MiXCR. Of 40,000 or so clones in the sample, approximately 26% were seen once. The TCR comes from a female donor with papillary thyroid cancer or a benign thyroid nodule (not recorded which). Some clones in this sample may be carry-over from other donors' samples. V usage is TRBV6-1 and J usage is TRBJ1-5; D is undetermined. Sequencing input: blood. The CDR3 DNA follows: TGTGCCAGCAAACCCAGCCCACATCAGCCACAGCATTTT. This codes for CASKPSPHQPQHF.